The 24 T cell receptor beta chains presented below share a single source sample, sequenced in a study of blood T cell repertoires in COVID-19. Data came from immunoSEQ multiplex PCR; TCRdb stores just in-frame clones and leaves some out. This table has about 220,000 clones, around 88% appearing once. Sequencing input: PBMCs or T cells enriched from blood (not recorded which). The receptor source for this set is a woman in her 50s with acute COVID-19.

In the case of this clone: This sample includes further DNA sequences coding for the same CDR3. The CDR3 DNA sequence: TGTGCCAGCAGTCCGGGGGGCTCTGGAAACACCATATATTTT. Encoded protein: CASSPGGSGNTIYF. The chain links TRBV28 to TRBJ1-3; TRBD1 is a possible D gene (5 bases). The V gene lost 5 bases and the J gene lost 0 bases, with 8 bases spanning the gap. CDR3 size: 14 residues. Germline CDR1 and CDR2: MDHEN and SYDVKM.

V and J are TRBV5-1 and TRBJ2-7; 7 positions agree with TRBD1. The germline gives CDR1 SGHRS, CDR2 YFSETQ. The V and J ends lost 6 bases and 0 bases, in that order; junction bases with no gene match: 9. This CDR3 is 15 amino acids long. The CDR3 loop reads CASNDPGGSSYEQYF. DNA for the CDR3: TGCGCCAGCAACGACCCAGGGGGAAGCTCCTACGAGCAGTACTTC. The full variable domain, in which reference TRBV5-1 and TRBJ2-7 provide the parts outside the CDR3, is KAGVTQTPRYLIKTRGQQVTLSCSPISGHRSVSWYQQTPGQGLQFLFEYFSETQRNKGNFPGRFSGRQFSNSRSEMNVSTLELGDSALYLCASNDPGGSSYEQYFGPGTRLTVT.

The rearrangement joins TRBV7-8 to TRBJ2-1, with 13 positions matching TRBD2. The J segment lost 7 bases and the V segment lost 4 bases, leaving 10 bases of the junction unmatched. The CDR3 extends over 17 amino acids. Germline CDR1 reads SGHVS; CDR2 reads FQNEAQ. Here the CDR3 reads CASSYRRTGLAGNEQFF. DNA of the CDR3: TGTGCCAGCAGCTATAGGAGGACGGGACTAGCGGGAAATGAGCAGTTCTTC.

V and J are TRBV7-3 and TRBJ2-2, with 8 bases identical to TRBD1. This CDR3 is built from 14 residues. Germline V lookup: CDR1 SGHTA, CDR2 FQGTGA. V lost 5 bases and J lost 3; bases outside the gene matches: 2. The CDR3, as DNA: TGTGCCAGCAGCCAACAGGGGGACACCGGGGAGCTGTTTTTT. Its protein is CASSQQGDTGELFF.

The table lists this clone with a count of one. The J gene is TRBJ2-2, the V gene TRBV28; D possibly corresponds to TRBD2 (6 bases). Germline lookup yields CDR1 MDHEN and CDR2 SYDVKM. The CDR3 has 15 amino acids. V shed 5 bases and J shed 1 base, with 11 bases lying between them. CDR3 residues: CASSINGGNTGELFF. The CDR3 DNA reads TGTGCCAGCAGTATAAACGGGGGGAACACCGGGGAGCTGTTTTTT.

The chain links TRBV5-1 to TRBJ1-3; D gene unclear. Germline CDR1 and CDR2: SGHRS and YFSETQ. Trimming took 4 bases from V and 3 from J, leaving 14 bases between them. The CDR3 is 15 amino acids. CDR3 in DNA: TGCGCCAGCAGCCCCGACATGGGAGGTGGAAACACCATATATTTT. It translates to CASSPDMGGGNTIYF.

The chain links TRBV28 to TRBJ2-3; D is ambiguous. V lost 3 bases and J lost 7, with 8 bases in between. Germline CDR1 and CDR2: MDHEN and SYDVKM. The CDR3 totals 12 residues. For the CDR3, the DNA is TGTGCCAGCAGTTTTGCCCAGAATACGCAGTATTTT. Protein sequence: CASSFAQNTQYF. The full variable domain, completed using reference TRBV28 and TRBJ2-3, is DVKVTQSSRYLVKRTGEKVFLECVQDMDHENMFWYRQDPGLGLRLIYFSYDVKMKEKGDIPEGYSVSREKKERFSLILESASTNQTSMYLCASSFAQNTQYFGPGTRLTVL.

The genes are TRBV3-1 (or the pseudogene TRBV3-2) and TRBJ2-3, with TRBD2 matching over 7 bases. The trim removed 3 bases at V and 5 bases at J, leaving 5 bases unmatched. CDR3 length: 14 amino acids. Germline CDR1 reads LGHDT; CDR2 reads YNNKEL (reference sequence). CDR3 nucleotide sequence: TGTGCCAGCAGCCACGCGGGAGTGGAAGATACGCAGTATTTT. Amino acid sequence: CASSHAGVEDTQYF.

This chain uses TRBV28 with TRBJ2-1; TRBD1 matches 9 bases. V shed 4 bases, J shed 0 bases, and the junction held 4 bases outside the gene matches. Per the germline V gene, CDR1 is MDHEN and CDR2 is SYDVKM. The length of the CDR3 is 16 residues. CDR3 nucleotide sequence: TGTGCCAGCAGTTGGGACAGGGCCAGCTCCTACAATGAGCAGTTCTTC. This sequence encodes CASSWDRASSYNEQFF.

This clone was seen at least ten times. This chain connects TRBV2 to TRBJ2-2, with D perhaps matching TRBD1 (6 bases). Trimming removed 6 bases from V and 6 bases from J, with 17 bases in between. The CDR3 has 15 residues. Germline values: CDR1 SNHLY, CDR2 FYNNEI. The CDR3 coding sequence is TGTGCCAGCAGCTCCGGACAGCTGGCCCCCGGGGAGCTGTTTTTT. Protein product: CASSSGQLAPGELFF. Full variable domain (remainder filled in from reference TRBV2 and TRBJ2-2): EPEVTQTPSHQVTQMGQEVILRCVPISNHLYFYWYRQILGQKVEFLVSFYNNEISEKSEIFDDQFSVERPDGSNFTLKIRSTKLEDSAMYFCASSSGQLAPGELFFGEGSRLTVL.

The chain employs TRBV19 and TRBJ1-1, with 8 bases lining up with TRBD1. V trimming: 7 bases; J trimming: 6 bases; junction bases outside the gene matches: 10. This CDR3 is built from 14 residues. CDR1 LNHDA and CDR2 SQIVND come from the germline V gene (reference sequence). CDR3 coding DNA: TGTGCCAGTACTATGGACAGGGTAAATCCTGAAGCTTTCTTT. It codes for CASTMDRVNPEAFF.

The genes are TRBV28 and TRBJ1-2; TRBD1 agrees at 7 bases. Germline CDR1 is MDHEN and CDR2 is SYDVKM. The length of the CDR3 is 14 residues. Trimming removed 6 bases from V and 9 bases from J; junction bases left unmatched: 13. CDR3 in amino acids: CASSPRLSQGRYTF. CDR3 in DNA: TGTGCCAGCAGCCCTCGCCTCTCACAGGGGCGCTACACCTTC.

The chain employs TRBV5-1 and TRBJ2-7, with D perhaps matching TRBD1 (7 bases). The germline V gene encodes CDR1 SGHRS and CDR2 YFSETQ. The CDR3 has 15 residues. V lost 5 bases and J 4 bases, leaving 19 bases between the germline ends. CDR3 nucleotides: TGCGCCAGCAGTAGGGACTCAGGGGGTACTTACGAGCAGTACTTC. Its translation: CASSRDSGGTYEQYF.

The chain links TRBV5-6 to TRBJ2-1; the D gene is possibly TRBD2 (6 bases). The CDR3 length is 13 residues. Germline V CDR1 and CDR2: SGHDT, YYEEEE. Trimming removed 3 bases at V and 5 bases at J, with 9 bases between. CDR3 loop: CASSSGLDNEQFF. The CDR3 DNA is TGTGCCAGCAGCTCGGGACTCGACAATGAGCAGTTCTTC.

This chain joins TRBV10-3 and TRBJ2-3; 12 positions agree with TRBD2. Germline lookup yields CDR1 ENHRY and CDR2 SYGVKD. The CDR3 has 14 amino acids. V lost 8 bases to trimming and J lost 6 bases; unmatched junction nucleotides: 6. DNA of the CDR3: TGTGCCATCGGCCTAGCGGGAGGGTGGGATACGCAGTATTTT. As protein: CAIGLAGGWDTQYF.

This clone was observed once. The chain uses TRBV19 and TRBJ2-5, with a possible D match to TRBD1 (8 bases). The CDR3 has 14 amino acids. Germline values: CDR1 LNHDA, CDR2 SQIVND (reference sequence). Deletions cut 5 bases from V and 5 bases from J, with 15 bases between. The CDR3 DNA follows: TGTGCCAGTAGTGAACAGGGGGGGTCGGAGACCCAGTACTTC. Encoded protein: CASSEQGGSETQYF. Using reference TRBV19 and TRBJ2-5 for the parts outside the CDR3, the full variable domain is DGGITQSPKYLFRKEGQNVTLSCEQNLNHDAMYWYRQDPGQGLRLIYYSQIVNDFQKGDIAEGYSVSREKKESFPLTVTSAQKNPTAFYLCASSEQGGSETQYFGPGTRLLVL.

The CDR3 DNA reads TGTGCCAGCAGCTTCCTTCTAGCGGGAGGAGGCTACAATGAGCAGTTCTTC. Translated: CASSFLLAGGGYNEQFF. The chain carries TRBV5-5 and TRBJ2-1; 11 nucleotides line up with TRBD2. The germline CDR1 and CDR2 sequences are SGHKS and YYEKEE (reference sequence). The CDR3 contains 17 residues. J was trimmed by 3 bases and V by 2 bases; bases with no gene match: 7.

The V and J genes are TRBV28 and TRBJ2-7, with D tentatively TRBD1 (5 bases). Trimming took off 10 bases at V and 4 bases at J, with 14 bases between the two ends. Germline values: CDR1 MDHEN, CDR2 SYDVKM. The CDR3 has 12 residues. The CDR3 nucleotides are TGTGCCATTGCCAGGGAAGGTTACGAGCAGTACTTC. Protein sequence: CAIAREGYEQYF.

The chain employs TRBV14 and TRBJ2-7; the match to TRBD2 covers 7 bases. The CDR3 is 15 residues long. Germline trimming cut 4 bases from V and 10 bases from J; bases unmatched to any gene: 16. Germline V gives CDR1 SGHDN, CDR2 FVKESK. The CDR3 spells CASSPWGGSGWGQYF. The CDR3 nucleotides read TGTGCCAGCAGCCCCTGGGGCGGTAGCGGGTGGGGACAGTACTTC.

Note on this clone: Possible read error: a much larger clone is one base away. CDR3: CASSQAGSGNTIYF. In nucleotides, the CDR3 is TGTGCCAGCAGCCAAGCAGGGTCTGGAAACACCATATATTTT. This chain links TRBV3-1 (or the pseudogene TRBV3-2) with TRBJ1-3; D perhaps matches TRBD1 (5 bases). The CDR3 is 14 residues long. Trimming removed 1 base at V and 1 base at J, with 5 bases between. Germline loops: CDR1 LGHDT, CDR2 YNNKEL (reference sequence).

The gene calls are TRBV12-3 or TRBV12-4 and TRBJ2-3; D is possibly TRBD2 (6 bases). V lost 3 bases and J lost 7, with 11 bases in between. The CDR3 totals 13 residues. CDR3 in DNA: TGTGCCAGCAGTTTGGGGGGAAGGAATACGCAGTATTTT. Protein product: CASSLGGRNTQYF.

V usage is TRBV12-3 or TRBV12-4 and J usage is TRBJ2-7, with no clear D. The V end lost 5 bases, the J end lost 6 bases, and 11 bases lay between the germline ends. The CDR3 spans 12 residues. The CDR3 spells CASSPTRLEQYF. For the CDR3, the DNA is TGTGCCAGCAGTCCTACGCGTCTCGAGCAGTACTTC.

The chain links TRBV6-6 to TRBJ1-2; D is perhaps TRBD1 (6 bases). The V gene lost 0 bases and the J gene lost 6 bases, with 14 bases spanning the gap. Per the germline V gene, CDR1 is MNHNY and CDR2 is SVGAGI (reference sequence). This CDR3 spans 15 amino acids. The CDR3 sequence is CASSYSQGLSHGYTF. CDR3 in DNA: TGTGCCAGCAGTTACTCACAGGGCCTCTCCCATGGCTACACCTTC.

V usage is TRBV4-3 and J usage is TRBJ2-1; D might be TRBD2 (5 bases). V was shortened by 1 base and J by 9 bases, with 10 bases between the two germline ends. Germline loops: CDR1 LGHNA, CDR2 YSLEER. The CDR3 runs 13 residues. The DNA of the CDR3 is TGCGCCAGCAGCCAAGGTGGAGGCGGTGAGCAGTTCTTC. It codes for CASSQGGGGEQFF.